This passage covers 25 T cell receptor beta chains from one sample sequenced in a study of blood T cell repertoires in COVID-19. This table comes from immunoSEQ multiplex PCR, and its TCRdb copy is limited to in-frame clones, with some not included. Among roughly 340,000 clones listed, roughly 90% were seen once. The material sequenced was peripheral blood. The source is a woman aged 25 to 39 with COVID-19, enrolled during active disease.

The chain links TRBV21-1 to TRBJ2-4; TRBD1, the table's D call, lacks a check against the DNA. TRBV21-1 represents a pseudogene. The CDR3 spans 14 residues. CDR3 coding DNA: TGTGCCGTCCCCAGGGGCCCAGCCAAAAACATTCAGTACTTC. Translation gives CAVPRGPAKNIQYF.

The chain employs TRBV24-1 and TRBJ2-2; the D gene is possibly TRBD2 (5 bases). V dropped 9 bases and J dropped 1 base, with 8 bases sitting between them. The CDR3 sequence is 13 residues long. Germline V lookup: CDR1 KGHDR, CDR2 SFDVKD. The CDR3 coding sequence is TGTGCCACCTTCGGGATGAACACCGGGGAGCTGTTTTTT. This encodes CATFGMNTGELFF.

This rearrangement joins TRBV13 to TRBJ2-1; TRBD2 might be the D (6 bases). Germline CDR1 PRHDT, CDR2 FYEKMQ (reference sequence). With 6 bases removed from V and 6 bases from J, the gap between germline ends came to 15 bases. The CDR3 totals 14 residues. The CDR3: CASSHRLGSNEQFF. The DNA of the CDR3 is TGTGCCAGCAGTCACCGACTAGGATCCAATGAGCAGTTCTTC.

This clone was seen once. This sequence joins TRBV7-8 and TRBJ2-7; 7 bases fit TRBD1. The CDR3 is made up of 16 amino acids. From germline, CDR1 is SGHVS and CDR2 FQNEAQ. The V gene end was trimmed by 3 bases and the J gene end by 1 base; junction bases not matched to a gene: 9. The CDR3 nucleotides are TGTGCCAGCAGCTTCCTTGACAGGGAAAGGTCCTACGAGCAGTACGTC. It translates to CASSFLDRERSYEQYV.

The gene calls are TRBV9 and TRBJ2-3; 7 bases map to TRBD2. The CDR3 runs to 16 residues. Germline V gene sequence: CDR1 SGDLS, CDR2 YYNGEE. V was pared by 0 bases and J by 4 bases, with 8 bases of the junction left unmatched. CDR3 sequence reads: CASSVGVGGHADTQYF. The CDR3 coding sequence is TGTGCCAGCAGCGTAGGAGTGGGAGGGCACGCAGATACGCAGTATTTT.

The J gene is TRBJ1-3, the V gene TRBV3-1 (or the pseudogene TRBV3-2), with 7 positions matching TRBD1. The CDR3 is made up of 14 amino acids. Germline CDR1 and CDR2: LGHDT and YNNKEL (reference sequence). The J segment lost 2 bases and the V segment lost 5 bases, leaving 3 bases of the junction unmatched. In nucleotides, the CDR3 is TGTGCCAGCAGCAAGACAGGGCCTGGAAACACCATATATTTT. Encoded protein: CASSKTGPGNTIYF.

The chain recombines TRBV11-2 with TRBJ1-1; 10 nucleotides agree with TRBD1. The CDR3 consists of 13 residues. Unmatched junction bases numbered 2, after V lost 4 bases and J lost 6 bases. The germline V gene encodes CDR1 SGHAT and CDR2 FQNNGV. The CDR3 DNA sequence: TGTGCCAGCAGCTCCGGGACAGGGGCTGAAGCTTTCTTT. As protein: CASSSGTGAEAFF.

In this sample, this clone turned up a few times. This sample includes further DNA sequences coding for the same CDR3. This sequence joins TRBV7-9 and TRBJ2-1; TRBD1 aligns across 10 bases. V lost 5 bases and J lost 3; bases outside the gene matches: 7. Germline V CDR1 and CDR2: SEHNR, FQNEAQ (reference sequence). The CDR3 consists of 16 residues. CDR3 DNA sequence: TGTGCCAGCAGCCCGCGGGGACAGGGGATCTACAATGAGCAGTTCTTC. Translated, it gives CASSPRGQGIYNEQFF.

The chain uses TRBV5-1 and TRBJ1-2; D perhaps matches TRBD1 (5 bases). Germline V gives CDR1 SGHRS, CDR2 YFSETQ. Trimming took 0 bases from V and 3 from J, leaving 6 bases between them. The CDR3 spans 13 residues. For the CDR3, the DNA is TGCGCCAGCAGCTTGGTACAGGACTATGGCTACACCTTC. Translated: CASSLVQDYGYTF.

CDR3 region: CASSTPKGDYEQYV. The DNA for the CDR3 is TGTGCCAGCAGTACGCCAAAGGGGGACTACGAGCAGTACGTC. J is TRBJ2-7 and V is TRBV21-1; the table assigns TRBD1, which was not confirmed against the DNA. TRBV21-1 is reported as a pseudogene. The CDR3 runs to 14 residues.

Note on this clone: Other DNA variants within this sample encode the same CDR3. This chain links TRBV7-2 with TRBJ1-2; TRBD1 agrees at 10 bases. Trimming removed 5 bases from V and 4 bases from J; junction bases left unmatched: 4. The CDR3 is made up of 14 amino acids. CDR1 SGHTA and CDR2 FQGNSA come from the germline V gene. The CDR3 region is CASSQTGGGYGYTF. CDR3 DNA: TGTGCCAGCAGCCAGACAGGGGGCGGCTATGGCTACACCTTC.

The J gene is TRBJ2-1, the V gene TRBV2; D perhaps matches TRBD2 (6 bases). With 2 bases removed from V and 3 bases from J, the gap between germline ends came to 11 bases. This CDR3 comprises 15 residues. The germline CDR1 and CDR2 sequences are SNHLY and FYNNEI. The CDR3 spells CASSERRGIYNEQFF. The CDR3 DNA reads TGTGCCAGCAGTGAACGGAGGGGCATCTACAATGAGCAGTTCTTC.

The chain has TRBV4-1 and TRBJ2-3; 8 bases are a match to TRBD1. Germline V CDR1 and CDR2: MGHRA, YSYEKL. The V and J ends lost 0 bases and 6 bases, in that order; junction bases with no gene match: 2. The CDR3 has 14 residues. CDR3 amino acids: CASSQDRGHDTQYF. The CDR3 DNA reads as TGCGCCAGCAGCCAAGACAGGGGGCACGATACGCAGTATTTT.

On this clone: One junction end disagrees with the germline gene, perhaps due to a read error. This chain links TRBV7-7 with TRBJ1-4; a weak D match, TRBD1 (6 bases). The germline CDR1 and CDR2 sequences are SSHAT and FNYEAQ (reference sequence). The CDR3 totals 15 residues. The CDR3 DNA is TGTGCTAGCAGCCCTGGACAGACAACTAATGAAAAACTGTTTTTT. Translation gives CASSPGQTTNEKLFF.

The rearrangement links TRBV3-1 (or the pseudogene TRBV3-2) to TRBJ1-3; 9 bases are shared with TRBD1. Germline CDR1 reads LGHDT; CDR2 reads YNNKEL (reference sequence). The J segment lost 4 bases and the V segment lost 5 bases, leaving 3 bases of the junction unmatched. CDR3 size: 14 residues. The CDR3: CASSGQGRGNTIYF. The DNA of the CDR3 is TGTGCCAGCAGCGGACAGGGGAGAGGAAACACCATATATTTT.

The chain combines TRBV27 with TRBJ2-7, with 11 bases identical to TRBD1. Germline trimming cut 5 bases from V and 6 bases from J; bases unmatched to any gene: 6. Germline V gives CDR1 MNHEY, CDR2 SMNVEV (reference sequence). This CDR3 has 14 residues. In nucleotides, the CDR3 is TGTGCCAGCAGTCTTGGACAGGGGGCGGTCGAGCAGTACTTC. It encodes CASSLGQGAVEQYF.

The chain recombines TRBV11-3 with TRBJ2-5; D remains ambiguous. V was clipped by 2 bases and J by 5 bases, with 9 bases between them. Per the germline V gene, CDR1 is SGHNT and CDR2 is YENEEA. CDR3 length equals 13 residues. CDR3 residues: CASSLQSRETQYF. CDR3 nucleotide sequence: TGTGCCAGCAGCTTACAGTCGCGGGAGACCCAGTACTTC.

The rearrangement links TRBV28 to TRBJ2-1; the D gene is possibly TRBD2 (6 bases). V dropped 2 bases and J dropped 5 bases, with 13 bases sitting between them. Germline loops: CDR1 MDHEN, CDR2 SYDVKM. The CDR3 has 15 residues. DNA of the CDR3: TGTGCCAGCAGTTTAAATAGCGGTGCCCACAATGAGCAGTTCTTC. Translating gives CASSLNSGAHNEQFF.

The V call is TRBV13, the J call TRBJ2-7, with 8 bases that match TRBD1. V gave up 7 bases and J gave up 3 bases; unmatched junction bases: 11. CDR3 size: 15 residues. CDR1 PRHDT and CDR2 FYEKMQ come from the germline V gene (reference sequence). CDR3 region: CASTGWTGRNYEQYV. The CDR3 nucleotides are TGTGCCAGCACCGGTTGGACAGGGAGGAACTACGAGCAGTACGTC.

Turning to this clone: A much larger clonotype is one base distant, so this may be a read error. Other DNA variants within this sample encode the same CDR3. The rearrangement uses TRBV7-9 and TRBJ2-5; 10 nucleotides line up with TRBD2. The CDR3 is made up of 17 amino acids. Germline loops: CDR1 SEHNR, CDR2 FQNEAQ (reference sequence). The CDR3 DNA reads TGTGCTAGCAGCCCTCGGACTAGCGGTTTTACCGGAGAGACCCAGTACTTC. Protein sequence: CASSPRTSGFTGETQYF.

The genes are TRBV19 and TRBJ2-2; 9 bases map to TRBD1. The V gene end was trimmed by 1 base and the J gene end by 6 bases; junction bases not matched to a gene: 3. CDR1 and CDR2 from the germline V gene are LNHDA and SQIVND (reference sequence). The CDR3 extends over 15 amino acids. This CDR3 is CASSIGRTGAGELFF. CDR3 bases: TGTGCCAGTAGTATAGGCAGGACAGGGGCCGGGGAGCTGTTTTTT.

The J gene is TRBJ1-2, the V gene TRBV5-6; no definite D call. V gave up 2 bases and J gave up 4 bases, with 12 bases separating them. Germline V gives CDR1 SGHDT, CDR2 YYEEEE. CDR3 size: 14 residues. The CDR3 sequence is CASSFGDEFYGYTF. As DNA, the CDR3 is TGTGCCAGCAGCTTCGGAGACGAGTTCTATGGCTACACCTTC. The complete variable domain, with remaining parts taken from reference TRBV5-6 and TRBJ1-2, reads DAGVTQSPTHLIKTRGQQVTLRCSPKSGHDTVSWYQQALGQGPQFIFQYYEEEERQRGNFPDRFSGHQFPNYSSELNVNALLLGDSALYLCASSFGDEFYGYTFGSGTRLTVV.

The V and J genes are TRBV27 and TRBJ1-5; D ambiguous. Germline CDR1 and CDR2: MNHEY and SMNVEV (reference sequence). V dropped 8 bases and J dropped 2 bases, with 16 bases sitting between them. The CDR3 length is 15 residues. The CDR3 loop reads CASANNRGGNQPQHF. The DNA of the CDR3 is TGTGCCAGCGCCAATAATCGGGGAGGCAATCAGCCCCAGCATTTT.

The chain combines TRBV7-9 with TRBJ2-1, with TRBD1 as a possible D gene (7 bases). CDR1 SEHNR and CDR2 FQNEAQ come from the germline V gene (reference sequence). This CDR3 is built from 17 residues. Trimming removed 5 bases from V and 3 bases from J, with 20 bases in between. DNA for the CDR3: TGTGCCAGCAGCGCCCACAGGGGAGGAATCTACTACAATGAGCAGTTCTTC. It codes for CASSAHRGGIYYNEQFF.

The genes are TRBV7-6 and TRBJ2-1; 13 nucleotides align to TRBD2. V trimming: 3 bases; J trimming: 7 bases; junction bases outside the gene matches: 6. The CDR3 is 16 residues long. Per germline, CDR1 SGHVS and CDR2 FNYEAQ. The CDR3 region has the DNA TGTGCCAGCAGCTTCAAGGGACTAGCGGGACTTAATGAGCAGTTCTTC. Translated, it gives CASSFKGLAGLNEQFF.